This TCR beta chain came from a study of Graves' ophthalmopathy and Graves' hyperthyroidism. Study background: The collection of peripheral blood took place at initial diagnosis, before any treatment. The study, taken as a whole, reports: This model predicted ophthalmopathy progression (sensitivity 65% to 71%, specificity 72.22%). A 13-signature model separated ophthalmopathy from stable hyperthyroidism, about 90% sensitivity, around 81% specificity.

As the starting material, roughly 10 ml of fresh peripheral blood yielded the PBMCs. This clonotype has a count of ten or more. What it binds is not known. CDR1 SGHTA and CDR2 FQGTGA come from the germline V gene. The CDR3 runs to 16 residues. V was pared by 5 bases and J by 0 bases, with 14 bases between. RNA transcripts served as template for amplifying TCR beta CDR3 sequences. Scientists carried out first-round RT-PCR using HTBI primers and then a second-round multiplex PCR. A single record per CDR3 protein comes from TCRdb applying MiXCR to the multiplex PCR reads. Of 13,000 to 15,000 distinct CDR3 sequences listed, 50% are singletons.

The J gene is TRBJ1-3, the V gene TRBV7-3; D may be TRBD1 (5 bases). The specimen was peripheral blood. The TCR sequence derives from a woman in her 30s with Graves' ophthalmopathy. Here the CDR3 reads CASSPEGPNSGNTIYF. CDR3 nucleotide sequence: TGTGCCAGCAGCCCTGAGGGACCGAACTCTGGAAACACCATATATTTT.